This T cell receptor beta chain originates from a study of T cells after yellow fever vaccination. The study's findings and limits: Weaker overall, the secondary response nonetheless peaked faster (day 5 versus 15). A small proportion of clonotypes was detected in both the CD4 and CD8 compartments.

From the 5' RACE reads, TCRdb called clonotypes with MiXCR, one entry per CDR3 protein. The repertoire holds roughly 100,000 distinct CDR3 sequences, with 8% to 10% as singletons. CDR3 length: 14 amino acids. V lost 1 base and J lost 1, with 7 bases in between. This receptor was taken from a man in his late teens or twenties who received the YFV17D yellow fever vaccine. Material: CD8+ T cells not binding an NS4B(214-222) dextramer, sorted from PBMCs, obtained around 15 days after the first yellow fever vaccination. The chain joins TRBV12-3 or TRBV12-4 to TRBJ1-1; no clear D gene. Written as DNA, the CDR3 is TGTGCCAGCAGTTTAGGGCCGGGGAACACTGAAGCTTTCTTT. This sequence encodes CASSLGPGNTEAFF.